This T cell receptor (beta chain) was sequenced for a study of PD-1 blockade in classical Hodgkin lymphoma. Measured with immunoSEQ multiplex PCR; TCRdb has only the in-frame clones, and not every one. Among about 50,000 clones listed, around 73% were seen once. The CDR3 is 16 amino acids. The ends were cut back, 1 base at V and 0 bases at J, with 13 bases in the middle. Germline V gene sequence: CDR1 GTSNPN, CDR2 SVGIG (reference sequence). Every patient was affected by relapse after autologous stem cell transplantation, while exposure to brentuximab vedotin was not uniform. The TCR comes from a human donor with classical Hodgkin lymphoma. Sequenced material: peripheral blood mononuclear cells (PBMCs), taken before the second cycle of nivolumab. The chain is built from TRBV30 and TRBJ1-5; no reliable D call. CDR3: CAWSGSDFYSNQPQHF. The CDR3 coding sequence is TGTGCCTGGAGTGGGTCAGATTTCTATAGCAATCAGCCCCAGCATTTT.